This record concerns one T cell receptor (beta chain) sequence. Sequencing used immunoSEQ multiplex PCR; TCRdb keeps in-frame clones, though not all of them. The table shows over 65,000 clones, with about nine tenths occurring only once. The sample comes from a study of blood T cell repertoires in COVID-19. The sample was peripheral blood. The TCR sequence derives from a human donor in a cohort sampled during active COVID-19.

The CDR3 DNA is TGTGCCAGCAGCGGGGGGACAGGGGTAGGCGAAAAACTGTTTTTT. Its translation: CASSGGTGVGEKLFF. The V call is TRBV11-2, the J call TRBJ1-4; 10 bases are shared with TRBD1. In germline, CDR1 is SGHAT, CDR2 FQNNGV. The V segment lost 5 bases and the J segment 8 bases; nucleotides outside the gene matches: 8. This CDR3 has 15 amino acids.